The clone carrying this TCR beta chain was detected a few times. What it recognizes is unknown. The sample belongs to a study of post-analysis software for immune sequencing data. Study-wide context: The disease courses spanned relapsing-remitting, secondary progressive and progressive-relapsing forms of multiple sclerosis. Study-level points and caveats: With TRBV5-6, TRBV5-1 and TRBV20-1 included, about 5 TRBV segments were more frequent in patients than in controls. The study found significantly lower normalized Chao1 diversity in multiple sclerosis patients than in controls.

Unique-molecular-identifier-tagged TCR beta cDNA libraries were used. TCRdb reanalysed the PCR reads using MiXCR and keeps one entry per CDR3 protein. The table lists roughly 650,000 distinct CDR3 sequences, approximately 59% of them singletons. Trimming cost V 1 base and J 7 bases, with 2 bases left between them. Germline V CDR1 and CDR2: MNHEY, SVGAGI. The CDR3 is made up of 11 amino acids. The sequenced material came from blood. This sequence was found in a girl aged 2 to 9 with multiple sclerosis. V usage is TRBV6-5 and J usage is TRBJ2-4; no clear D. CDR3 residues: CASSYLNIQYF. The CDR3, as DNA: TGTGCCAGCAGTTACTTGAACATTCAGTACTTC.